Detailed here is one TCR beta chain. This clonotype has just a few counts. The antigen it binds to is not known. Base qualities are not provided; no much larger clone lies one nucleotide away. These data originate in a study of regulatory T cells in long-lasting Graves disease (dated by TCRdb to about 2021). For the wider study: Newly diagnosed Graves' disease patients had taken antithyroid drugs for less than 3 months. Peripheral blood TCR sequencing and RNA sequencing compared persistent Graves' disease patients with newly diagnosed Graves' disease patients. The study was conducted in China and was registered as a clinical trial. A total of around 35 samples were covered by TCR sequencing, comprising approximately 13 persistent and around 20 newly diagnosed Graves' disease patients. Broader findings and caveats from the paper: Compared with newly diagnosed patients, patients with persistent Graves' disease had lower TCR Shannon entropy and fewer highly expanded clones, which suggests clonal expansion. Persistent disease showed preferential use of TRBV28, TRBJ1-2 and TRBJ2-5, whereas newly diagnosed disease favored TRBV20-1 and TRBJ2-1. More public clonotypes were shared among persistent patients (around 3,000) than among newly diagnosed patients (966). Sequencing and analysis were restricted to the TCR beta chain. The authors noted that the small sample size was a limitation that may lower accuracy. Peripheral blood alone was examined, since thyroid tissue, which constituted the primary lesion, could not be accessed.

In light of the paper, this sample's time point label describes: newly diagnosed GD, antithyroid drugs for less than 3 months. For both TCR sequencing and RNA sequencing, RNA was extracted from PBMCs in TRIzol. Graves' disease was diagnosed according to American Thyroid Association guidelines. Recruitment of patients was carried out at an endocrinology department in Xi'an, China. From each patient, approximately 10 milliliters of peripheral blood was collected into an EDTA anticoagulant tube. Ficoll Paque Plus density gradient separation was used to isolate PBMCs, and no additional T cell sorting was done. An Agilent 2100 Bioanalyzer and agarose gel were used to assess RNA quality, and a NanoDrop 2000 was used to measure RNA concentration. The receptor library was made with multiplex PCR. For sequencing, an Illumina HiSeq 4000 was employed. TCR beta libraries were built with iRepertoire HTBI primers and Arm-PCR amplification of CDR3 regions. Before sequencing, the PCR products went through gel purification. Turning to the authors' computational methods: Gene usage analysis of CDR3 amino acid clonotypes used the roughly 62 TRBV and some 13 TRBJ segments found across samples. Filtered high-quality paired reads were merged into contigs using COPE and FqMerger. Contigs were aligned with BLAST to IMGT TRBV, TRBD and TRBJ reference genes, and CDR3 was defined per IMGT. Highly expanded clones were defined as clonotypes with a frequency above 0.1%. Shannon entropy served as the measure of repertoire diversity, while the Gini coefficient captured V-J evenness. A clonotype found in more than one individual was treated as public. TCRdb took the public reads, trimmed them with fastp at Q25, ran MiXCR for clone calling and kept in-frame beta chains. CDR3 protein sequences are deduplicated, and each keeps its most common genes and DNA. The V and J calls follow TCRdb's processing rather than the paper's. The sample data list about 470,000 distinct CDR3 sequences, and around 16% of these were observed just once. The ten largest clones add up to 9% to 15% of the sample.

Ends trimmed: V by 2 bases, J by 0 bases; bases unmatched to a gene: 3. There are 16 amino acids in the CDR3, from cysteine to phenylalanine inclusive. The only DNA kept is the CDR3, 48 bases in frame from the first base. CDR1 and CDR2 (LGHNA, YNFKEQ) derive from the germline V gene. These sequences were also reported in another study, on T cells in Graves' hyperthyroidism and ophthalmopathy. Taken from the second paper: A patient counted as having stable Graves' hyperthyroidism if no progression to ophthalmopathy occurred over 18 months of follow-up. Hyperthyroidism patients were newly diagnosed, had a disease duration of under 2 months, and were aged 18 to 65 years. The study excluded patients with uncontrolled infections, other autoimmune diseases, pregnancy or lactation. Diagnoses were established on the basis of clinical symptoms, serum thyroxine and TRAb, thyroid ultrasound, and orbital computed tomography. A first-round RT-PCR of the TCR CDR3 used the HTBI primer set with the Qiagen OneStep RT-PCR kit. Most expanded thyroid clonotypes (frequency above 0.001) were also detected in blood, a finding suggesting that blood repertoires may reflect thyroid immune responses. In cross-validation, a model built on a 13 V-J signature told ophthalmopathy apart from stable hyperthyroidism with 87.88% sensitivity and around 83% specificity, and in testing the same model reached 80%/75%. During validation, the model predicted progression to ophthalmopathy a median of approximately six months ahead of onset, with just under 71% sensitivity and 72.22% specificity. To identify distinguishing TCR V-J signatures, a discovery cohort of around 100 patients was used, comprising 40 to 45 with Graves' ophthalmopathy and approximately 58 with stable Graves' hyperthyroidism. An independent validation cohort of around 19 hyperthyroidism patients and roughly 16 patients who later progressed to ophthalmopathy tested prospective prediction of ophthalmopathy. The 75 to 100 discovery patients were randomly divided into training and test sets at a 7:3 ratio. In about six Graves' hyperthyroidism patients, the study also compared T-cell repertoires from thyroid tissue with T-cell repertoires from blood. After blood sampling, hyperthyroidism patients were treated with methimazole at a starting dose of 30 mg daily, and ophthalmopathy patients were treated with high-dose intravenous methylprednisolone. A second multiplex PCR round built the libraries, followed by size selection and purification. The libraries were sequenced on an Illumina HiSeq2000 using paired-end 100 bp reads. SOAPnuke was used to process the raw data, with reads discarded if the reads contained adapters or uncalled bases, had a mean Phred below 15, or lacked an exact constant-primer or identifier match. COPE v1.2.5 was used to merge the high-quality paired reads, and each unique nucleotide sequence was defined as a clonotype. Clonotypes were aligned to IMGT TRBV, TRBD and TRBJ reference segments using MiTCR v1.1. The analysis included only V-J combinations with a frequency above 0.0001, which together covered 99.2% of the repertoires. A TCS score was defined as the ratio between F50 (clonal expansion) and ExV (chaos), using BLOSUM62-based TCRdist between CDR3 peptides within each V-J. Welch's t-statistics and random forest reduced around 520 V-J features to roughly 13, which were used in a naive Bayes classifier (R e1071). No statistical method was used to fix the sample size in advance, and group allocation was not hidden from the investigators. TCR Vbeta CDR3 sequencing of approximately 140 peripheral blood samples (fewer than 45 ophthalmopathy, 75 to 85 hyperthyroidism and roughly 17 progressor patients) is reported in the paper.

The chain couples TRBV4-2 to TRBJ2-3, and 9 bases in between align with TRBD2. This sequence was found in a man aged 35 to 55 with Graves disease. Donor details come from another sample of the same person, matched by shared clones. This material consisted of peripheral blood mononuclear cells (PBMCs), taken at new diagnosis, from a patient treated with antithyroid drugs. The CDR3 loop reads CASSQPSGASTDTQYF. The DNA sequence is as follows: TGTGCCAGCAGCCAACCTAGCGGGGCTAGCACAGATACGCAGTATTTT.